These 20 T cell receptor beta chains came from one sample sequenced in a study of T cell responses to AZD1222 COVID-19 vaccine. Assay: immunoSEQ multiplex PCR; the TCRdb copy retains only in-frame clones and omits some. This sample yields tens of thousands of clones, of which 70% to 80% are seen a single time; around 6.6% belongs to the top ten. Specimen: peripheral blood, collected on day 0 of AZD1222 vaccination. These receptors were taken from an adult in good health.

The V and J genes are TRBV28 and TRBJ2-7, with no clear D. There are 13 residues in the CDR3. V lost 6 bases, J lost 6 bases, and 15 bases lay in between. Germline values: CDR1 MDHEN, CDR2 SYDVKM. This CDR3 is CASSTDSLGEQYV. DNA for the CDR3: TGTGCCAGCAGCACTGACTCCCTCGGCGAGCAGTACGTC.

V usage is TRBV5-4 and J usage is TRBJ1-3, with D perhaps matching TRBD1 (5 bases). The CDR3 is 14 amino acids. Germline CDR1 is SGHNT and CDR2 is YYREEE (reference sequence). Trimming took off 1 base at V and 0 bases at J, with 5 bases between the two ends. CDR3 amino acids: CASSLRGSGNTIYF. The CDR3 DNA reads as TGTGCCAGCAGCTTGAGGGGCTCTGGAAACACCATATATTTT.

The chain carries TRBV7-9 and TRBJ2-3, with D perhaps TRBD2 (6 bases). Trimming removed 5 bases from V and 6 bases from J, with 9 bases in between. Per germline, CDR1 SEHNR and CDR2 FQNEAQ (reference sequence). The length of the CDR3 is 12 residues. CDR3 in amino acids: CASSPEGDTQYF. The CDR3 bases are TGTGCCAGCAGCCCGGAGGGGGATACGCAGTATTTT.

The rearrangement links TRBV28 to TRBJ1-3; the D is unclear. Germline V gene lookup returns CDR1 MDHEN and CDR2 SYDVKM. Trimming stripped 10 bases from V and 7 bases from J, with 20 bases between. The CDR3 length is 14 residues. Here the CDR3 reads CATQAPGTWNTIYF. CDR3 DNA: TGTGCCACCCAGGCCCCGGGAACTTGGAACACCATATATTTT.

This clone was seen only once. J is TRBJ2-7 and V is TRBV6-5; D remains unclear. The CDR3 has 12 amino acids. V was trimmed by 4 bases and J by 3 bases, leaving 7 bases between them. Germline values: CDR1 MNHEY, CDR2 SVGAGI. CDR3 sequence (DNA): TGTGCCAGCAGTTCGGTGGGCTACGAGCAGTACTTC. Translated, it gives CASSSVGYEQYF.

The J gene is TRBJ1-5, the V gene TRBV19; D gene ambiguous. There are 15 residues in the CDR3. Deletions cut 7 bases from V and 0 bases from J, with 13 bases between. The V gene's germline CDR1 is LNHDA and CDR2 SQIVND (reference sequence). CDR3 residues: CASTQNSGSNQPQHF. In DNA form, the CDR3 reads TGTGCCAGTACCCAGAACTCGGGTAGCAATCAGCCCCAGCATTTT.

This chain uses TRBV6-5 with TRBJ2-7, with D hard to call. V shed 2 bases and J shed 2 bases, with 13 bases lying between them. The germline V gene has CDR1 MNHEY and CDR2 SVGAGI. The CDR3 sequence is 15 residues long. CDR3 nucleotide sequence: TGTGCCAGCAGTTACGGCGCGGTGGGGACCTACGAGCAGTACTTC. Encoded protein: CASSYGAVGTYEQYF.

The chain is built from TRBV2 and TRBJ1-1; 11 nucleotides match TRBD1. V shed 7 bases and J 9 bases; nucleotides not matched to a gene: 10. Germline V lookup: CDR1 SNHLY, CDR2 FYNNEI. The CDR3 loop spans 14 amino acids. As DNA, the CDR3 is TGTGCCAGCAACCTGGGGACAGGGGGTTTTAAAGCTTTCTTT. This codes for CASNLGTGGFKAFF.

V gene TRBV5-4 combines with J gene TRBJ1-2, with D tentatively TRBD1 (6 bases). Trimming took off 0 bases at V and 4 bases at J, with 13 bases between the two ends. Germline values: CDR1 SGHNT, CDR2 YYREEE (reference sequence). CDR3 size: 15 residues. CDR3 amino acids: CASSLGQGTGYGYTF. CDR3 nucleotide sequence: TGTGCCAGCAGCTTGGGGCAGGGGACGGGCTATGGCTACACCTTC.

This chain links TRBV5-6 with TRBJ2-7; TRBD1 agrees at 8 bases. Trimming removed 3 bases from V and 4 bases from J; junction bases left unmatched: 9. Germline-derived CDR1 and CDR2 are SGHDT and YYEEEE. The CDR3 sequence is 15 residues long. CDR3 sequence reads: CASSSPQGAFYEQYV. The CDR3 DNA reads TGTGCCAGCAGCTCACCCCAGGGGGCTTTTTACGAGCAGTACGTC.

CDR3 bases: TGTGCCAGCAGCTTCCAACTGGGATTGACTGAAGCTTTCTTT. Residues: CASSFQLGLTEAFF. This rearrangement joins TRBV7-9 to TRBJ1-1; D unresolved. V shed 3 bases and J shed 5 bases, with 13 bases lying between them. Germline V gives CDR1 SEHNR, CDR2 FQNEAQ (reference sequence). The CDR3 has 14 amino acids.

This clone has a handful of counts. V usage is TRBV7-9 and J usage is TRBJ2-5; 12 bases fit TRBD2. Germline CDR1 reads SEHNR; CDR2 reads FQNEAQ (reference sequence). The CDR3 loop spans 17 amino acids. The junction had 7 bases not matched to a gene; V was cut back by 5 bases and J by 0 bases. CDR3 DNA sequence: TGTGCCAGCAGCGCCGGACTAGCGGGGACCAACCAAGAGACCCAGTACTTC. The encoded protein is CASSAGLAGTNQETQYF.

The chain uses TRBV30 and TRBJ2-2, with D possibly being TRBD1 (6 bases). The CDR3 contains 13 residues. Germline V gives CDR1 GTSNPN, CDR2 SVGIG (reference sequence). The V gene lost 0 bases and the J gene lost 6 bases, with 8 bases spanning the gap. The CDR3 protein is CAWSVQGPGELFF. The DNA of the CDR3 is TGTGCCTGGAGTGTCCAGGGGCCCGGGGAGCTGTTTTTT. Complete variable domain (other parts from reference TRBV30 and TRBJ2-2): SQTIHQWPATLVQPVGSPLSLECTVEGTSNPNLYWYRQAAGRGLQLLFYSVGIGQISSEVPQNLSASRPQDRQFILSSKKLLLSDSGFYLCAWSVQGPGELFFGEGSRLTVL.

The chain uses TRBV30 and TRBJ1-3; D is undetermined. CDR3 length: 14 amino acids. The germline V gene encodes CDR1 GTSNPN and CDR2 SVGIG (reference sequence). The V end was cut by 1 base, the J end by 0 bases, with 7 bases between. CDR3 loop: CAWSATNSGNTIYF. The CDR3 region has the DNA TGTGCCTGGAGTGCGACCAACTCTGGAAACACCATATATTTT.

The rearrangement joins TRBV27 to TRBJ1-2; D is unresolved. This CDR3 comprises 17 residues. CDR1 is MNHEY, CDR2 SMNVEV, per germline (reference sequence). V lost 0 bases and J lost 2, with 16 bases in between. In nucleotides, the CDR3 is TGTGCCAGCAGTTTATCGGCAGGAGAAGGGCTGAACTATGGCTACACCTTC. This translates into CASSLSAGEGLNYGYTF.

The genes are TRBV11-2 and TRBJ1-2, with TRBD1 matching 7 bases. Per the germline V gene, CDR1 is SGHAT and CDR2 is FQNNGV. The V and J ends lost 3 bases and 8 bases, in that order; junction bases with no gene match: 15. The CDR3 extends over 16 amino acids. CDR3 nucleotides: TGTGCCAGCAGCTTTTCCGGGACAGTCGCCCGGGGCGGCTACACCTTC. As protein: CASSFSGTVARGGYTF.

The gene calls are TRBV18 and TRBJ2-7, with D perhaps TRBD1 (6 bases). The V and J ends lost 3 bases and 4 bases respectively, with 13 bases between them. Germline V gene sequence: CDR1 KGHSH, CDR2 LQKENI. This CDR3 is built from 14 residues. The CDR3 protein is CASSPSGTNYEQYF. The CDR3 DNA reads TGTGCCAGCTCACCGTCCGGGACAAATTACGAGCAGTACTTC.

V and J are TRBV29-1 and TRBJ1-2; D possibly corresponds to TRBD1 (5 bases). The CDR3 consists of 13 residues. Germline V gives CDR1 SQVTM, CDR2 ANQGSEA. V lost 8 bases, J lost 5 bases, and 18 bases lay in between. The CDR3 sequence is CSSEDKGAYGYTF. The CDR3 nucleotides are TGCAGCTCCGAAGATAAAGGGGCGTATGGCTACACCTTC.

The V call is TRBV30, the J call TRBJ1-4; 7 positions agree with TRBD1. Germline assignment: CDR1 GTSNPN and CDR2 SVGIG (reference sequence). V was clipped by 3 bases and J by 3 bases; unmatched bases: 4. The CDR3 consists of 14 residues. For the CDR3, the DNA is TGTGCCTGGAGACTCGGGACAGCTAATGAAAAACTGTTTTTT. Its translation: CAWRLGTANEKLFF. The entire variable domain, with the rest obtained from reference TRBV30 and TRBJ1-4, is as follows: SQTIHQWPATLVQPVGSPLSLECTVEGTSNPNLYWYRQAAGRGLQLLFYSVGIGQISSEVPQNLSASRPQDRQFILSSKKLLLSDSGFYLCAWRLGTANEKLFFGSGTQLSVL.

This clone is a singleton in its sample. The V call is TRBV28, the J call TRBJ2-1, with TRBD2 matching 10 bases. V was clipped by 4 bases and J by 4 bases; unmatched bases: 1. From germline, CDR1 is MDHEN and CDR2 SYDVKM. This CDR3 is 14 amino acids long. The chain's CDR3 is CASSSSGSYNEQFF. CDR3 bases: TGTGCCAGCAGTTCTAGCGGGAGTTACAATGAGCAGTTCTTC. Complete variable domain (other parts from reference TRBV28 and TRBJ2-1): DVKVTQSSRYLVKRTGEKVFLECVQDMDHENMFWYRQDPGLGLRLIYFSYDVKMKEKGDIPEGYSVSREKKERFSLILESASTNQTSMYLCASSSSGSYNEQFFGPGTRLTVL.